This TCR beta chain derives from a study of T cell repertoires in cytomegalovirus infection. In the study overall: Matching HLA type and CMV infection were both indicated by public TCR beta signatures.

Germline V gives CDR1 SGHNT, CDR2 YENEEA. The germline V and J ends were trimmed by 1 base and 5 bases, with 23 bases remaining between them. The CDR3 runs to 18 residues. For this clonotype: Its antigen is undetermined.

MiXCR was run by TCRdb on the reads, yielding one entry per CDR3 protein. In the table there are under 150,000 distinct CDR3 sequences, 20% to 30% of which are singletons. Study findings and constraints: Ex vivo, HLA-C-restricted CMV-specific TCR beta clonotypes prevailed over the rest of the response. Cumulative frequency of public TCR beta families picked out carriers of CMV plus the relevant HLA.

Material: PBMCs, sequenced either directly or after in vitro stimulation (not recorded which). This sequence joins TRBV11-3 and TRBJ2-5; D is possibly TRBD2 (6 bases). The clonotype was recovered from a human donor in good health (CMV status not recorded). Some clones in this sample may be carry-over from other donors' samples. The CDR3 is CASSLGSFPDRGMETQYF. CDR3 nucleotides: TGTGCCAGCAGCTTAGGATCGTTCCCCGACCGCGGGATGGAGACCCAGTACTTC.